The 17 T cell receptor beta chains reported below all come from one sample, sequenced in a study of cytomegalovirus exposure and HLA in healthy donors. 13 Jbeta primers and 60 Vbeta primers were used for the PCR. Assay used: immunoSEQ multiplex PCR; TCRdb lists only in-frame clones, some missing. In the table there are about 130,000 clones, about 82% of which are singletons. Sample: PBMCs. The source of these receptors is a boy aged 5-17 years in good health and CMV-seronegative.

The chain recombines TRBV25-1 with TRBJ2-7, with 10 bases aligning to TRBD1. The CDR3 is 14 residues long. Germline CDR1 is MGHDK and CDR2 is SYGVNS. Trimming cost V 4 bases and J 3 bases; bases outside gene matches: 3. CDR3 DNA sequence: TGTGCCAGCAGTGTGACAGGGGGCAACTACGAGCAGTACTTC. This encodes CASSVTGGNYEQYF.

The chain employs TRBV20-1 and TRBJ1-1, with a weak D call TRBD1 (5 bases). CDR1 and CDR2 (germline): DFQATT, SNEGSKA (reference sequence). Trimming left V 5 bases short and J 10 bases short, with 14 bases between. The CDR3 covers 11 residues. This CDR3 reads CSAFTGQGAFF. The DNA of the CDR3 is TGCAGTGCTTTCACCGGGCAGGGAGCTTTCTTT.

The V gene is TRBV7-9, the J gene TRBJ1-2; 7 nucleotides agree with TRBD1. The CDR3 loop spans 13 amino acids. Trimming at V came to 2 bases and at J to 6 bases, leaving 3 bases not matched to a gene. Germline CDR1 and CDR2: SEHNR and FQNEAQ (reference sequence). Written as DNA, the CDR3 is TGTGCCAGCAGCTTAAACAGGGGAGATGGCTACACCTTC. Translating it yields CASSLNRGDGYTF.

The chain couples TRBV11-2 to TRBJ2-7; D unclear. V shed 3 bases and J shed 4 bases, with 7 bases lying between them. Germline-derived CDR1 and CDR2 are SGHAT and FQNNGV. This CDR3 has 12 amino acids. For the CDR3, the DNA is TGTGCCAGCAGCTTTAAGAGGTACGAGCAGTACTTC. Translating gives CASSFKRYEQYF.

The CDR3 loop reads CASSLRQGIIEKLFF. The CDR3 DNA is TGTGCCAGCAGCTTACGGCAGGGGATTATAGAAAAACTGTTTTTT. The V gene is TRBV11-3, the J gene TRBJ1-4; a possible D gene is TRBD1 (6 bases). The length of the CDR3 is 15 residues. The germline V gene encodes CDR1 SGHNT and CDR2 YENEEA. V was clipped by 2 bases and J by 8 bases, with 15 bases between them.

This chain uses TRBV5-6 with TRBJ2-5, with 9 bases lining up with TRBD1. With the DNA end fitting TRBJ2-7 better, the J assignment may be wrong. The CDR3 has 15 residues. The germline gives CDR1 SGHDT, CDR2 YYEEEE. CDR3 DNA: TGTGCCAGCAGCCCCCCGGACAGGGGTTCAAACGAGCAGTACTTC. Encoded protein: CASSPPDRGSNEQYF.

The chain joins TRBV7-9 to TRBJ2-3, with 8 bases aligning to TRBD2. The germline V gene has CDR1 SEHNR and CDR2 FQNEAQ (reference sequence). V shed 5 bases and J 1 base; nucleotides not matched to a gene: 14. The CDR3 loop spans 18 amino acids. The CDR3 DNA reads as TGTGCCAGCAGCCTAACCGGGAGGGAGGGCACACGCACAGATACGCAGTATTTT. Translating gives CASSLTGREGTRTDTQYF.

In its sample, this clone was seen a few times. The chain has TRBV4-1 and TRBJ2-1, with D tentatively TRBD2 (7 bases). V lost 0 bases to trimming and J lost 8 bases, with 17 bases between them. CDR1 and CDR2 from the germline V gene are MGHRA and YSYEKL. The CDR3 has 16 amino acids. The CDR3: CASSQDPGGLIDEQFF. For the CDR3, the DNA is TGCGCCAGCAGCCAAGACCCGGGGGGCCTGATCGATGAGCAGTTCTTC.

This clone came up once. V and J are TRBV19 and TRBJ1-4; possibly TRBD1 for D (6 bases). This CDR3 contains 14 residues. Trimming took 1 base from V and 7 from J, leaving 10 bases between them. Germline V CDR1 and CDR2: LNHDA, SQIVND (reference sequence). DNA of the CDR3: TGTGCCAGTAGTATAGGAGGGGGACCTGAAAAACTGTTTTTT. It yields the protein CASSIGGGPEKLFF. Supplemented by reference TRBV19 and TRBJ1-4, the full variable domain reads DGGITQSPKYLFRKEGQNVTLSCEQNLNHDAMYWYRQDPGQGLRLIYYSQIVNDFQKGDIAEGYSVSREKKESFPLTVTSAQKNPTAFYLCASSIGGGPEKLFFGSGTQLSVL.

V gene TRBV30 combines with J gene TRBJ2-7; D not resolved. V was cut by 2 bases and J by 6 bases, with 5 bases left in between. CDR1 is GTSNPN, CDR2 SVGIG, per germline (reference sequence). The CDR3 spans 10 residues. The chain's CDR3 is CAWSSGEQYF. Written as DNA, the CDR3 is TGTGCCTGGAGTTCCGGCGAGCAGTACTTC.

This sequence joins TRBV5-4 and TRBJ2-1; 14 bases are shared with TRBD2. CDR1 and CDR2 (germline): SGHNT, YYREEE (reference sequence). CDR3 length: 15 amino acids. Trimming took 3 bases from V and 9 from J; bases not matched to a gene: 5. DNA for the CDR3: TGTGCCAGCAGCTCCGGACTAGCGGGAGGTTTTGAGCAGTTCTTC. Translating gives CASSSGLAGGFEQFF. Variable domain in full (rest from reference TRBV5-4 and TRBJ2-1): ETGVTQSPTHLIKTRGQQVTLRCSSQSGHNTVSWYQQALGQGPQFIFQYYREEENGRGNFPPRFSGLQFPNYSSELNVNALELDDSALYLCASSSGLAGGFEQFFGPGTRLTVL.

V gene TRBV5-1 combines with J gene TRBJ2-1; 10 bases agree with TRBD2. CDR3 length: 16 residues. V was pared by 4 bases and J by 10 bases, with 14 bases of the junction left unmatched. Germline V CDR1 and CDR2: SGHRS, YFSETQ. The CDR3 region has the DNA TGCGCCAGCAGCCAACTAGCGGGAACCCCAGAGGGGGAGCAGTTCTTC. This gives the protein CASSQLAGTPEGEQFF.

J is TRBJ1-1 and V is TRBV28, with D possibly being TRBD1 (5 bases). Between the trimmed V and J ends, which lost 2 bases and 1 base, there was a span of 8 bases. Germline-derived CDR1 and CDR2 are MDHEN and SYDVKM. The CDR3 length is 14 residues. The CDR3 nucleotides read TGTGCCAGCAGTTTAGGGGCGCCGAACACTGAAGCTTTCTTT. Translating it yields CASSLGAPNTEAFF.

The rearrangement links TRBV7-2 to TRBJ2-3; 7 bases are a match to TRBD1. Looked up from germline, CDR1 is SGHTA and CDR2 is FQGNSA. The CDR3 consists of 14 residues. Losses at the gene ends were 6 bases for V and 6 bases for J; bases not matched to a gene: 9. The CDR3 DNA sequence: TGTGCCAGCAGTCCCTCGGCGACAGGGGATACGCAGTATTTT. Its protein product is CASSPSATGDTQYF.

The chain has TRBV5-1 and TRBJ1-4, with D perhaps matching TRBD1 (5 bases). The CDR3 spans 15 residues. Trimming shortened V by 3 bases and J by 8 bases, and 17 bases separated the two germline ends. Germline-derived CDR1 and CDR2 are SGHRS and YFSETQ. Here the CDR3 reads CASSSWGGTGEKLFF. The CDR3 region has the DNA TGCGCCAGCAGCTCATGGGGGGGGACGGGCGAAAAACTGTTTTTT.

The chain combines TRBV7-9 with TRBJ1-2; D not certain. CDR1 is SEHNR and CDR2 is FQNEAQ in the germline V gene (reference sequence). The V end was cut by 5 bases, the J end by 2 bases, with 18 bases between. This CDR3 has 16 amino acids. CDR3: CASSTRGGQLNYGYTF. The CDR3 region has the DNA TGTGCCAGCAGCACCCGGGGAGGGCAATTGAACTATGGCTACACCTTC.

V usage is TRBV7-2 and J usage is TRBJ2-7, with 12 nucleotides matching TRBD2. V gave up 6 bases and J gave up 4 bases; unmatched junction bases: 7. The CDR3 runs to 15 residues. Per germline, CDR1 SGHTA and CDR2 FQGNSA. For the CDR3, the DNA is TGTGCCAGCAGTTTACTAGCGGGAGGAAGGTACGAGCAGTACTTC. It codes for CASSLLAGGRYEQYF.